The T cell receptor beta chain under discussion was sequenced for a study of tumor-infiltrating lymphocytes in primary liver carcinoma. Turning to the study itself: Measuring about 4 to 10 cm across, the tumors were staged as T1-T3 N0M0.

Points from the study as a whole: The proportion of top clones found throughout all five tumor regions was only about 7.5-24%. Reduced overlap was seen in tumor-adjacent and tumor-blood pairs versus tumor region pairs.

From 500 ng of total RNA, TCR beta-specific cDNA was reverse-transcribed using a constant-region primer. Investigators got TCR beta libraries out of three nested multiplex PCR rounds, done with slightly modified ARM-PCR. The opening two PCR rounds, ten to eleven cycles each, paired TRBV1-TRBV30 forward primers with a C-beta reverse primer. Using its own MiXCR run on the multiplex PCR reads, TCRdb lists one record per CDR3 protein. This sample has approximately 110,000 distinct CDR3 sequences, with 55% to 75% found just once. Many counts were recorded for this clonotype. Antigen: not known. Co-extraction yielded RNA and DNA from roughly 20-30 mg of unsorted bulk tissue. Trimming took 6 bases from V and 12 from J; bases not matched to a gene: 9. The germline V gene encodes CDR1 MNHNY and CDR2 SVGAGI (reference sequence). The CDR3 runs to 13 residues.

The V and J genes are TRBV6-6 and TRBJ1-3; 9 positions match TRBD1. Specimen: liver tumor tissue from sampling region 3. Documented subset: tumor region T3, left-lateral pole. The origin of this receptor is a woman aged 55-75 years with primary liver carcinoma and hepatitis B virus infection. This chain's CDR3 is CASSGGTGKNIYF. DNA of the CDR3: TGTGCCAGCAGCGGAGGGACAGGGAAAAACATATATTTT.